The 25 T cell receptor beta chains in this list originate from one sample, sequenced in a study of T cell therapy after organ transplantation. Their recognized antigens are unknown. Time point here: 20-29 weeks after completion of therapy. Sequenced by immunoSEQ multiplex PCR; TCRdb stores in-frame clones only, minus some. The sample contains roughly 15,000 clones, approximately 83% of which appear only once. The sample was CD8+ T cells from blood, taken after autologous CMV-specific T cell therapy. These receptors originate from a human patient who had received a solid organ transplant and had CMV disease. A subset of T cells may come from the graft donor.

The CDR3 loop is CASSFRDTEESSYNSPLHF. In DNA form, the CDR3 reads TGTGCCAGCAGTTTCCGGGACACAGAGGAAAGCTCCTATAATTCACCCCTCCACTTT. The chain recombines TRBV2 with TRBJ1-6; TRBD1 might be the D (6 bases). In germline, CDR1 is SNHLY, CDR2 FYNNEI. Trimming cost V 5 bases and J 0 bases, with 20 bases left between them. This CDR3 has 19 residues.

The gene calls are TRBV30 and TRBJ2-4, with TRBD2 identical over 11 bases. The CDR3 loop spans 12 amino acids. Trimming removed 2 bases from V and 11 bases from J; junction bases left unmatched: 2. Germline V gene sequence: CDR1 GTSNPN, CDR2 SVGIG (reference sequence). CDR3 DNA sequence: TGTGCCTGGAGTCTAGCGGGGGGACTTCAGTACTTC. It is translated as CAWSLAGGLQYF.

The CDR3 DNA reads as TGTGCCAGCAGTGTCGCTAGCGGGAGTGGAGAGACCCAGTACTTC. Translating gives CASSVASGSGETQYF. This chain links TRBV6-4 with TRBJ2-5; 10 bases are shared with TRBD2. Germline-derived CDR1 and CDR2 are MRHNA and SNTAGT. The J segment lost 4 bases and the V segment lost 4 bases, leaving 6 bases of the junction unmatched. CDR3 size: 15 residues.

This CDR3 is CASSFGDRAYEQYF. CDR3 bases: TGTGCCAGCAGCTTCGGGGACAGGGCCTACGAGCAGTACTTC. This chain joins TRBV5-6 and TRBJ2-7, with 9 bases aligning to TRBD1. With V trimmed by 2 bases and J by 2 bases, 2 bases remained unmatched. Germline V gives CDR1 SGHDT, CDR2 YYEEEE. This CDR3 has 14 amino acids.

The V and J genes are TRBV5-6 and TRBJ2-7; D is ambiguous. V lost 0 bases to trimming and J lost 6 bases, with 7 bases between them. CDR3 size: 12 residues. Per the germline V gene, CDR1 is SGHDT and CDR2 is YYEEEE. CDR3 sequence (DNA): TGTGCCAGCAGCTTGGGGGTCCGCGAGCAGTACTTC. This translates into CASSLGVREQYF.

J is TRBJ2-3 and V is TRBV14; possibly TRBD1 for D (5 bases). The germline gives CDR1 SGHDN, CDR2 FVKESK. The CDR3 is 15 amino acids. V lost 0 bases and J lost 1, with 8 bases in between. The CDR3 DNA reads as TGTGCCAGCAGCCAAGAGGGGCATGGCACAGATACGCAGTATTTT. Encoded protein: CASSQEGHGTDTQYF.

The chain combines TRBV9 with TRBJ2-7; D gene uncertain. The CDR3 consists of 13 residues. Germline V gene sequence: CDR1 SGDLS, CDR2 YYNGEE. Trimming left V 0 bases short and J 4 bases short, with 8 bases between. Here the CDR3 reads CASSVGLLYEQYF. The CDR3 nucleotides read TGTGCCAGCAGCGTAGGTCTGTTATACGAGCAGTACTTC. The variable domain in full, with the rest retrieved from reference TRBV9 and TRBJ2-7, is DSGVTQTPKHLITATGQRVTLRCSPRSGDLSVYWYQQSLDQGLQFLIQYYNGEERAKGNILERFSAQQFPDLHSELNLSSLELGDSALYFCASSVGLLYEQYFGPGTRLTVT.

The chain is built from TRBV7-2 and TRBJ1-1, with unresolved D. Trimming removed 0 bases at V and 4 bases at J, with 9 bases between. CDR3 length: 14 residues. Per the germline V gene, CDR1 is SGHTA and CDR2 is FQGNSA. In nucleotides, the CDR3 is TGTGCCAGCAGCTTAGCGATCCGAGCCACTGAAGCTTTCTTT. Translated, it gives CASSLAIRATEAFF.

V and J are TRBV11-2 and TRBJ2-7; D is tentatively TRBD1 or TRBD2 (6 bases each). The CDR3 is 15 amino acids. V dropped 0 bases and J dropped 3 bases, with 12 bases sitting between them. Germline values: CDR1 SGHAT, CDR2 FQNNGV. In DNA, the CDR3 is TGTGCCAGCAGCTTAGAGACCAGGGGAGGCTACGAGCAGTACTTC. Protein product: CASSLETRGGYEQYF.

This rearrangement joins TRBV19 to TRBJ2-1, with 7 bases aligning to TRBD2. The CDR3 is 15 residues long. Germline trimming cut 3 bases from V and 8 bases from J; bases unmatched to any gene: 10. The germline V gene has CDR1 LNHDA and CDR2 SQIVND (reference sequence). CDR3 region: CASSMALSGNDEQFF. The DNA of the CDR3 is TGTGCCAGTAGTATGGCCCTAAGCGGGAACGATGAGCAGTTCTTC. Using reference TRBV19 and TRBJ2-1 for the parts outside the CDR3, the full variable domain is DGGITQSPKYLFRKEGQNVTLSCEQNLNHDAMYWYRQDPGQGLRLIYYSQIVNDFQKGDIAEGYSVSREKKESFPLTVTSAQKNPTAFYLCASSMALSGNDEQFFGPGTRLTVL.

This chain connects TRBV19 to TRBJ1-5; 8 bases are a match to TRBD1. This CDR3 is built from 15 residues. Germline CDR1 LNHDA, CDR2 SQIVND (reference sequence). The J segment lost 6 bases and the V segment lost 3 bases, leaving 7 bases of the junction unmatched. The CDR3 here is CASSIGYRGSQPQHF. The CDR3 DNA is TGTGCCAGTAGTATTGGTTACAGGGGGAGTCAGCCCCAGCATTTT.

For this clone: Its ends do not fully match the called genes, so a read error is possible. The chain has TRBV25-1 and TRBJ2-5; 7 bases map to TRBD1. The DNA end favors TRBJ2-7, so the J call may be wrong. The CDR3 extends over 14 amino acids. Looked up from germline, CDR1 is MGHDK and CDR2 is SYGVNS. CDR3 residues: CASSEQGRSSEQYF. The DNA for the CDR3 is TGTGCCAGCAGCGAACAGGGGCGGTCCTCCGAGCAGTACTTC.

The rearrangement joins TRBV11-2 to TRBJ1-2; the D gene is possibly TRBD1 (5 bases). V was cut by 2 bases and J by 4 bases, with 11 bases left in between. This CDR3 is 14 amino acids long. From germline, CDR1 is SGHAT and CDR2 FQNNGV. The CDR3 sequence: CASSLPGPRYGYTF. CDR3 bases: TGTGCCAGCAGCTTACCGGGGCCTCGCTATGGCTACACCTTC.

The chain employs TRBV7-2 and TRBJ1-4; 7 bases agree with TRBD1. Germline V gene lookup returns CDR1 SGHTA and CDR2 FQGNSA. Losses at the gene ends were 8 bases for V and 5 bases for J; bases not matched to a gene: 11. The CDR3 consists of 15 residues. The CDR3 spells CASGPGTEGNEKLFF. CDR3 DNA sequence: TGTGCCAGCGGGCCAGGGACAGAGGGGAATGAAAAACTGTTTTTT.

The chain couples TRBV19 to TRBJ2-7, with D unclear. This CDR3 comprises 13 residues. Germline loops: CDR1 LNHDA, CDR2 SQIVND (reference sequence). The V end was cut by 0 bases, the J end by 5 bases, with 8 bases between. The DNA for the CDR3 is TGTGCCAGTAGTATAGATTTGGAAAACGAGCAGTACTTC. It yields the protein CASSIDLENEQYF.

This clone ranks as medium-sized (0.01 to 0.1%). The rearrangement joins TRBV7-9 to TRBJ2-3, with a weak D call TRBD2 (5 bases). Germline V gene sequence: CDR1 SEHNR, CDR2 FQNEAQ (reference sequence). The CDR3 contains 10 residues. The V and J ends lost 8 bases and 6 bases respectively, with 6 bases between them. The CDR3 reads CASSGDTQYF. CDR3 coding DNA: TGTGCCAGCTCGGGGGATACGCAGTATTTT.

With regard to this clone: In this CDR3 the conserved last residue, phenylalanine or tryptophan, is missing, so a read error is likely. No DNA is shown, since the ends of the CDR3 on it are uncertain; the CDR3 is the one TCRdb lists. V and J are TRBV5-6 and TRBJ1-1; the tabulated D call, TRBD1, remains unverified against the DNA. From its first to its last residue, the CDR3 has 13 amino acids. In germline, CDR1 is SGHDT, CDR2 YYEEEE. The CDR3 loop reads CASSFPGDPEASS.

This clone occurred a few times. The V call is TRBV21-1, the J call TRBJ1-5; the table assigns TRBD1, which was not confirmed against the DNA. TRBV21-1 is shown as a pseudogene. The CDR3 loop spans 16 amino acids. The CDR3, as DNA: TGTGCCAGCTACATTGGGACAGCCGATAGCAATCAGCCCCAGCATTTT. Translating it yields CASYIGTADSNQPQHF.

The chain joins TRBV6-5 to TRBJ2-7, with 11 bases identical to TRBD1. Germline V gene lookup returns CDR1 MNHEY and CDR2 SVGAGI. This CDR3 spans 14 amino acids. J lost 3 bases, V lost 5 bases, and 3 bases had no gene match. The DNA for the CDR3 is TGTGCCAGCAGTACGGGGACAGGGGGCTACGAGCAGTACTTC. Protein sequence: CASSTGTGGYEQYF.

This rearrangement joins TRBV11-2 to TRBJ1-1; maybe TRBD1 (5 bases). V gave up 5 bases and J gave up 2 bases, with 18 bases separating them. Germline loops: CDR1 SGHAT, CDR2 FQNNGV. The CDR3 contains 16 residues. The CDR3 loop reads CASSHFPTVSNTEAFF. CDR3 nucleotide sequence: TGTGCCAGCAGCCATTTCCCGACAGTGAGCAACACTGAAGCTTTCTTT.

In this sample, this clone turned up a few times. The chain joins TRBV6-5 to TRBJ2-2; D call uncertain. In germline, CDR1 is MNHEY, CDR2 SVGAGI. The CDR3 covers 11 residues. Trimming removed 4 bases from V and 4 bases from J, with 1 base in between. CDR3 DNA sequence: TGTGCCAGCAGTTTCACCGGGGAGCTGTTTTTT. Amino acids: CASSFTGELFF.

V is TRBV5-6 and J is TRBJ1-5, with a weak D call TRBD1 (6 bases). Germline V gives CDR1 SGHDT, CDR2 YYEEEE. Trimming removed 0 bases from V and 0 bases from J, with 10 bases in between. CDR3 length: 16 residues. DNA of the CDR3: TGTGCCAGCAGCTTGGCCACAGGGAATAGCAATCAGCCCCAGCATTTT. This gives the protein CASSLATGNSNQPQHF. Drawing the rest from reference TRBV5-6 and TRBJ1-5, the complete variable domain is DAGVTQSPTHLIKTRGQQVTLRCSPKSGHDTVSWYQQALGQGPQFIFQYYEEEERQRGNFPDRFSGHQFPNYSSELNVNALLLGDSALYLCASSLATGNSNQPQHFGDGTRLSIL.

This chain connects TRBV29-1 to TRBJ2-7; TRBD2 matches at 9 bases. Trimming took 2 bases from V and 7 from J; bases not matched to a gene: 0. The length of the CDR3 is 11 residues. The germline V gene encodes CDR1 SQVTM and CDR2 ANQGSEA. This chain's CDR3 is CSVETSGEQYF. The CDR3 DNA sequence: TGCAGCGTTGAAACTAGCGGGGAGCAGTACTTC.

CDR3 in amino acids: CASGQGPSYEQYF. The CDR3 DNA reads as TGTGCCAGCGGGCAGGGACCGTCCTACGAGCAGTACTTC. The rearrangement joins TRBV2 to TRBJ2-7, with D perhaps assigned TRBD1 or TRBD2 (5 bases each). The CDR3 sequence is 13 residues long. V was clipped by 8 bases and J by 1 base, with 12 bases between them. Germline V gene lookup returns CDR1 SNHLY and CDR2 FYNNEI.

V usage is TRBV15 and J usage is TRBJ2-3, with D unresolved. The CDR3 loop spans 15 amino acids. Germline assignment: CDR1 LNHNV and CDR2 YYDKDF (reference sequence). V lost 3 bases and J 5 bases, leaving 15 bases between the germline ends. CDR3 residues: CATSRELNFGDTQYF. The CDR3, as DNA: TGTGCCACCAGCAGGGAGTTAAACTTCGGAGATACGCAGTATTTT. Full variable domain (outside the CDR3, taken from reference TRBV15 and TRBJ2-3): DAMVIQNPRYQVTQFGKPVTLSCSQTLNHNVMYWYQQKSSQAPKLLFHYYDKDFNNEADTPDNFQSRRPNTSFCFLDIRSPGLGDTAMYLCATSRELNFGDTQYFGPGTRLTVL.